This entry lists 22 T cell receptor beta chains sequenced from one sample in a study of memory CD4+ T cells and cytomegalovirus serostatus. Single viable CD3+CD4+CD8-CD45RO+ cells were sorted as the memory CD4+ T cells. The data were produced by immunoSEQ multiplex PCR, yet TCRdb's version contains in-frame clones alone and is incomplete. The data show about 59,000 clones, about 81% seen once. The material sequenced was memory CD4+ T cells from blood. These receptors came from an adult in good health and CMV-seronegative.

The chain is built from TRBV7-3 and TRBJ2-6; the D is unclear. Germline V gene sequence: CDR1 SGHTA, CDR2 FQGTGA. The CDR3 loop spans 17 amino acids. The ends were cut back, 6 bases at V and 0 bases at J, with 15 bases in the middle. CDR3 nucleotide sequence: TGTGCCAGCAGTTCAGATTCGGTAATCTCTGGGGCCAACGTCCTGACTTTC. It is translated as CASSSDSVISGANVLTF.

This clone was picked up a small number of times. The genes are TRBV5-4 and TRBJ2-7, with D tentatively TRBD1 (5 bases). Trimming removed 0 bases from V and 7 bases from J, with 14 bases in between. The CDR3 is made up of 14 amino acids. Germline CDR1 and CDR2: SGHNT and YYREEE (reference sequence). The chain's CDR3 is CASSLDTGKGEQYF. The CDR3 DNA sequence: TGTGCCAGCAGCTTGGACACAGGCAAGGGGGAGCAGTACTTC.

This clone came up a few times. This sequence joins TRBV10-3 and TRBJ1-5, with D hard to call. Trimming removed 4 bases from V and 5 bases from J, with 6 bases in between. The CDR3 is 12 amino acids. Looked up from germline, CDR1 is ENHRY and CDR2 is SYGVKD. The CDR3 DNA follows: TGTGCCATCAGTGCGACCGATCAGCCCCAGCATTTT. Amino acid sequence: CAISATDQPQHF.

The chain combines TRBV7-2 with TRBJ1-5, with no clear D. Germline-derived CDR1 and CDR2 are SGHTA and FQGNSA. V was clipped by 6 bases and J by 0 bases, with 6 bases between them. The CDR3 runs 13 residues. The DNA of the CDR3 is TGTGCCAGCAGGAAAGATAGCAATCAGCCCCAGCATTTT. It codes for CASRKDSNQPQHF.

The CDR3 region is CASSAQGAGTEAFF. Written as DNA, the CDR3 is TGTGCCAGCAGTGCGCAGGGGGCGGGCACTGAAGCTTTCTTT. This chain joins TRBV2 and TRBJ1-1; TRBD1 matches at 8 bases. Germline loops: CDR1 SNHLY, CDR2 FYNNEI. With 4 bases clipped from V and 4 bases from J, the junction kept 5 bases outside the gene matches. The CDR3 runs to 14 residues.

The rearrangement links TRBV29-1 to TRBJ2-5; D not certain. V dropped 7 bases and J dropped 5 bases, with 11 bases sitting between them. This CDR3 spans 11 amino acids. Germline V CDR1 and CDR2: SQVTM, ANQGSEA. The CDR3 region has the DNA TGCAGCGCGGGCTTCTTGGAGACCCAGTACTTC. Protein sequence: CSAGFLETQYF.

The rearrangement joins TRBV4-1 to TRBJ1-5, with D maybe TRBD1 (5 bases). Germline CDR1 MGHRA, CDR2 YSYEKL. V lost 0 bases and J 5 bases, leaving 11 bases between the germline ends. The CDR3 runs 15 residues. The CDR3 loop is CASSQESGGYQPQHF. CDR3 DNA sequence: TGCGCCAGCAGCCAAGAGTCGGGGGGATATCAGCCCCAGCATTTT.

This sequence joins TRBV7-9 and TRBJ2-2, with unresolved D. CDR3 length equals 14 residues. Germline loops: CDR1 SEHNR, CDR2 FQNEAQ (reference sequence). The V gene lost 2 bases and the J gene lost 4 bases, with 8 bases spanning the gap. The DNA for the CDR3 is TGTGCCAGCAGCTTAACTCGGATCACCGGGGAGCTGTTTTTT. This gives the protein CASSLTRITGELFF.

The gene calls are TRBV7-2 and TRBJ1-5, with D uncertain. V lost 1 base, J lost 6 bases, and 7 bases lay in between. This CDR3 has 13 residues. CDR1 is SGHTA, CDR2 FQGNSA, per germline. The CDR3 spells CASSLEGIQPQHF. CDR3 DNA: TGTGCCAGCAGCTTAGAGGGAATTCAGCCCCAGCATTTT.

This clone came up once. The chain links TRBV28 to TRBJ2-3, with a tentative D call TRBD1 (6 bases). The CDR3 length is 11 residues. Trimming pared 8 bases from V and 5 bases from J, leaving 8 bases between. Looked up from germline, CDR1 is MDHEN and CDR2 is SYDVKM. DNA of the CDR3: TGTGCCAGCGTACAGGGAGATACGCAGTATTTT. Its translation: CASVQGDTQYF.

This chain connects TRBV4-3 to TRBJ2-4, with 9 bases fitting TRBD2. Germline V gene sequence: CDR1 LGHNA, CDR2 YSLEER. The CDR3 is made up of 17 amino acids. Trimming took 0 bases from V and 5 from J; bases not matched to a gene: 8. In nucleotides, the CDR3 is TGCGCCAGCAGCCAAGATTGGGGACTAGCAGCACAAAACATTCAGTACTTC. Amino acid sequence: CASSQDWGLAAQNIQYF.

The chain is built from TRBV6-5 and TRBJ2-7, with no clear D. The germline CDR1 and CDR2 sequences are MNHEY and SVGAGI. The CDR3 has 13 residues. Trimming stripped 6 bases from V and 2 bases from J, with 11 bases between. The CDR3, as DNA: TGTGCCAGCAGCCGCGATGGAGCCTACGAGCAGTACTTC. Translation: CASSRDGAYEQYF.

CDR3 loop: CASSRQGRNTIYF. The CDR3 DNA reads as TGTGCCAGCAGTCGACAGGGTAGAAACACCATATATTTT. The gene calls are TRBV28 and TRBJ1-3, with 7 nucleotides matching TRBD1. Germline CDR1 and CDR2: MDHEN and SYDVKM. The CDR3 has 13 residues. The J segment lost 5 bases and the V segment lost 5 bases, leaving 3 bases of the junction unmatched.

The V gene is TRBV6-5, the J gene TRBJ1-5, with TRBD1 matching over 7 bases. This CDR3 comprises 14 residues. Germline V gives CDR1 MNHEY, CDR2 SVGAGI. The V and J ends lost 8 bases and 4 bases, in that order; junction bases with no gene match: 8. The CDR3 spells CASGRTGGNQPQHF. In DNA, the CDR3 is TGTGCCAGCGGGAGGACAGGAGGAAATCAGCCCCAGCATTTT.

This rearrangement joins TRBV6-1 to TRBJ1-5; weak D call: TRBD1 (6 bases). Germline values: CDR1 MNHNS, CDR2 SASEGT. This CDR3 region has 14 residues. Trimming left V 6 bases short and J 3 bases short, with 12 bases between. The CDR3 protein is CASRLGQTNQPQHF. The CDR3 nucleotides read TGTGCCAGCAGGCTAGGACAGACCAATCAGCCCCAGCATTTT.

The chain is built from TRBV11-2 and TRBJ2-2; 10 bases map to TRBD2. Trimming removed 0 bases from V and 6 bases from J; junction bases left unmatched: 7. CDR1 and CDR2 from the germline V gene are SGHAT and FQNNGV. The CDR3 contains 17 residues. CDR3 protein: CASSLDLLAGAAGELFF. CDR3 coding DNA: TGTGCCAGCAGCTTAGATTTGCTAGCGGGAGCGGCCGGGGAGCTGTTTTTT.

This chain joins TRBV11-2 and TRBJ2-7; a weak D match, TRBD2 (6 bases). Germline CDR1 SGHAT, CDR2 FQNNGV. The CDR3 extends over 16 amino acids. Trimming left V 5 bases short and J 0 bases short, with 17 bases between. Here the CDR3 DNA reads TGTGCCAGCAGCGTCTCGGGAGCAGTGAGCTCCTACGAGCAGTACTTC. This translates into CASSVSGAVSSYEQYF.

The chain employs TRBV5-1 and TRBJ2-6; D uncertain. The V gene's germline CDR1 is SGHRS and CDR2 YFSETQ. Trimming took 2 bases from V and 0 from J, leaving 6 bases between them. The CDR3 spans 15 residues. In DNA, the CDR3 is TGCGCCAGCAGCTTACAGATCTCTGGGGCCAACGTCCTGACTTTC. It encodes CASSLQISGANVLTF.

This clone was observed a few times. This chain connects TRBV11-2 to TRBJ1-2; 8 nucleotides match TRBD1. The J segment lost 6 bases and the V segment lost 1 base, leaving 19 bases of the junction unmatched. The CDR3 has 19 residues. Germline CDR1 and CDR2: SGHAT and FQNNGV. The CDR3 protein is CASSLVGRGLGATTNGYTF. The CDR3 nucleotides read TGTGCCAGCAGCTTAGTAGGCAGGGGGCTAGGTGCGACGACGAATGGCTACACCTTC.

V usage is TRBV18 and J usage is TRBJ2-7, with 7 bases identical to TRBD1. CDR3 length: 12 amino acids. The J segment lost 4 bases and the V segment lost 5 bases, leaving 2 bases of the junction unmatched. Germline CDR1 and CDR2: KGHSH and LQKENI. The CDR3 coding sequence is TGTGCCAGCTCATTACAGGGGTACGAGCAGTACTTC. Protein sequence: CASSLQGYEQYF.

This clone occurred a few times. The genes are TRBV29-1 and TRBJ2-3; possibly TRBD1 for D (6 bases). From germline, CDR1 is SQVTM and CDR2 ANQGSEA. V lost 1 base and J lost 1, with 12 bases in between. The CDR3 is 15 amino acids. CDR3 region: CSVEAGGSGTDTQYF. Written as DNA, the CDR3 is TGCAGCGTTGAAGCTGGGGGCTCCGGCACAGATACGCAGTATTTT.

The CDR3 DNA is TGTGCCAGTAGTCCCCAGGGGAAGACCCAGTACTTC. The encoded protein is CASSPQGKTQYF. The chain combines TRBV19 with TRBJ2-5; D may be TRBD1 (6 bases). Germline V gene data show CDR1 as LNHDA and CDR2 as SQIVND (reference sequence). The CDR3 contains 12 residues. Trimming took 5 bases from V and 6 from J, leaving 10 bases between them.